Sequencing of this T cell receptor (beta chain) was carried out in a study of blood T cell repertoires in COVID-19. On the study more broadly: The United States, Italy and Spain were the sources of the acute and convalescent COVID-19 samples. T cells, B-cell-depleted T cells, or PBMCs provided the cDNA or gDNA that served as material.

V gave up 1 base and J gave up 3 bases, with 10 bases separating them. Germline V gene data show CDR1 as SGHVS and CDR2 as FNYEAQ. The CDR3 runs 14 residues. In the authors' workflow: Estimation of nucleated cell counts was performed using reference gene primer amplification. Assay: immunoSEQ multiplex PCR; the TCRdb copy retains only in-frame clones and omits some. From that table come the V and J calls and clone size; the DNA was used to work out D and trimming. The table lists some 200,000 clones, 70% to 90% of them singletons. The TCR originated in a woman younger than 30 who had recovered from COVID-19. Source material: peripheral blood. This sequence joins TRBV7-6 and TRBJ2-7; the D is unclear. CDR3 sequence: CASSLDPGYYEQYF. CDR3 DNA sequence: TGTGCCAGCAGCTTAGATCCGGGTTACTACGAGCAGTACTTC.